These T cell receptor beta chains were read from a single sample in a study of cytomegalovirus exposure and HLA in healthy donors. The method was immunoSEQ multiplex PCR; TCRdb's version includes in-frame clones alone and lacks a portion of them. The sample has more than 95,000 clones, about four fifths seen once. The sample comprised PBMCs. Every receptor here comes from a man aged 18 to 30 in good health and CMV-seronegative. Both conserved end residues are part of each CDR3. The D gene is left open where the match is weak.

cdr3_aa: CASSLDRVKGEKLFF
d_call: TRBD1
j_call: TRBJ1-4
v_call: TRBV5-1

cdr3_aa: CASSMGQGALGYTF
d_call: TRBD1
j_call: TRBJ1-2
v_call: TRBV5-1

cdr3_aa: CASSLAGGKYNEQFF
d_call: TRBD2
j_call: TRBJ2-1
v_call: TRBV7-2

cdr3_aa: CASSLYRDEQYF
d_call: -
j_call: TRBJ2-7
v_call: TRBV7-9

cdr3_aa: CASTFNPPGGYTF
d_call: -
j_call: TRBJ1-2
v_call: TRBV14

cdr3_aa: CSVESNYGYTF
d_call: -
j_call: TRBJ1-2
v_call: TRBV29-1

cdr3_aa: CATQHGTGSDTQYF
d_call: TRBD1
j_call: TRBJ2-3
v_call: TRBV7-9

cdr3_aa: CASSQETFTAGELFF
d_call: -
j_call: TRBJ2-2
v_call: TRBV4-1

cdr3_aa: CASSPFARRGVFRTDTQYF
d_call: TRBD2
j_call: TRBJ2-3
v_call: TRBV7-2

cdr3_aa: CASSNRLHEQYF
d_call: -
j_call: TRBJ2-7
v_call: TRBV6-6

cdr3_aa: CASSDGQNYEQYF
d_call: -
j_call: TRBJ2-7
v_call: TRBV5-8

cdr3_aa: CASSLRQGVDEQYF
d_call: TRBD1
j_call: TRBJ2-7
v_call: TRBV18

cdr3_aa: CASSLALLLMDRVDGYTF
d_call: TRBD1
j_call: TRBJ1-2
v_call: TRBV7-9

cdr3_aa: CASSQAGGLNTGELFF
d_call: TRBD2
j_call: TRBJ2-2
v_call: TRBV14

cdr3_aa: CASSRTADTQYF
d_call: -
j_call: TRBJ2-3
v_call: TRBV14

cdr3_aa: CASSPPRTRGNTGELFF
d_call: -
j_call: TRBJ2-2
v_call: TRBV11-2

cdr3_aa: CASSQVQGDGYTF
d_call: TRBD1
j_call: TRBJ1-2
v_call: TRBV4-1

cdr3_aa: CASSLGTGDYSNQPQHF
d_call: TRBD1
j_call: TRBJ1-5
v_call: TRBV7-9

cdr3_aa: CASSPGTGLNEQFF
d_call: TRBD1
j_call: TRBJ2-1
v_call: TRBV2

cdr3_aa: CSVGTGTYGYTF
d_call: -
j_call: TRBJ1-2
v_call: TRBV29-1

cdr3_aa: CASTDTGVTEAFF
d_call: -
j_call: TRBJ1-1
v_call: TRBV18

cdr3_aa: CASSRRGLAGSSSTDTQYF
d_call: TRBD2
j_call: TRBJ2-3
v_call: TRBV19

cdr3_aa: CASSLDIFSGDSQETQYF
d_call: TRBD2
j_call: TRBJ2-5
v_call: TRBV5-6

cdr3_aa: CAKSTGLTDTQYF
d_call: TRBD1
j_call: TRBJ2-3
v_call: TRBV2

cdr3_aa: CASSLKESLKVTQYF
d_call: -
j_call: TRBJ2-5
v_call: TRBV11-2

cdr3_aa: CASRRTGGNEQFF
d_call: TRBD1
j_call: TRBJ2-1
v_call: TRBV25-1

cdr3_aa: CASRDLAGGQDTQYF
d_call: TRBD2
j_call: TRBJ2-3
v_call: TRBV6-1

cdr3_aa: CASSPSTASYGYTF
d_call: -
j_call: TRBJ1-2
v_call: TRBV27

cdr3_aa: CASSLVRDLDTEAFF
d_call: -
j_call: TRBJ1-1
v_call: TRBV5-6

cdr3_aa: CATVTGGFYEQFF
d_call: TRBD1
j_call: TRBJ2-1
v_call: TRBV28

cdr3_aa: CASSFGDTASTEQYF
d_call: -
j_call: TRBJ2-7
v_call: TRBV5-1

cdr3_aa: CASGRRQGEAFF
d_call: TRBD1
j_call: TRBJ1-1
v_call: TRBV6-5

cdr3_aa: CASSLLASGGPLRSYNEQFF
d_call: TRBD2
j_call: TRBJ2-1
v_call: TRBV5-1